This TCR beta chain was recorded in a study of blood T cell repertoires in COVID-19. The overall study: Sample material is recorded as cDNA or gDNA derived from T cells, B-cell-depleted T cells, or PBMCs.

Those who participated ranged in age from roughly 18 to 89 years and resided in roughly 26 US areas. Participant reports of clinical history set cohort assignment. Recovered participants had two consecutive negative NP/OP PCR tests, healthcare professional clearance, or symptom resolution. Clones were sequenced by immunoSEQ multiplex PCR, and TCRdb holds only the in-frame ones, with some missing. This table has a few hundred thousand clones, approximately 91% appearing once. The CDR3 has 14 residues. V was cut by 4 bases and J by 3 bases, with 12 bases left in between. The germline CDR1 and CDR2 sequences are ENHRY and SYGVKD.

V is TRBV10-3 and J is TRBJ1-1, with TRBD1 as a possible D gene (5 bases). The specimen sequenced was PBMCs or T cells enriched from blood (not recorded which). This clonotype was sampled from a woman aged 55 to 70 who had recovered from COVID-19. This CDR3 reads CAISGQQVHTEAFF. CDR3 in DNA: TGTGCCATCAGTGGGCAACAGGTCCACACTGAAGCTTTCTTT.